This T cell receptor (beta chain) comes out of a study of blood T cells in healthy people across ages. Study-level points and caveats: A strong correlation was found between TCR beta diversity and the percentage of naive T cells.

Donors ranged from about 6 to 90 years old and were healthy Caucasians in Russia. From germline, CDR1 is SGHTA and CDR2 FQGNSA. V lost 2 bases to trimming and J lost 7 bases; unmatched junction nucleotides: 11. This CDR3 has 17 amino acids. This clonotype was recorded a few times. Its antigen is unidentified. A second about 6 to 12 cycle PCR used barcoded and J-beta primers. Each cDNA molecule was tagged by a template-switch adaptor that had 12 random nucleotides. One entry per CDR3 protein, called by TCRdb with MiXCR from the 5' RACE reads. The sample includes 450,000 to 700,000 distinct CDR3 sequences, 27% seen only once; the top ten take around 20%.

The clonotype was recovered from a woman between 65 and 79 years old in good health. Sample: blood. The chain recombines TRBV7-2 with TRBJ2-1; 10 bases match TRBD2. The CDR3 is CASSLRTSAGGRNEQFF. The DNA of the CDR3 is TGTGCCAGCAGCTTAAGAACTTCAGCGGGGGGGCGAAATGAGCAGTTCTTC. The full variable domain, completed using reference TRBV7-2 and TRBJ2-1, is GAGVSQSPSNKVTEKGKDVELRCDPISGHTALYWYRQSLGQGLEFLIYFQGNSAPDKSGLPSDRFSAERTGGSVSTLTIQRTQQEDSAVYLCASSLRTSAGGRNEQFFGPGTRLTVL.